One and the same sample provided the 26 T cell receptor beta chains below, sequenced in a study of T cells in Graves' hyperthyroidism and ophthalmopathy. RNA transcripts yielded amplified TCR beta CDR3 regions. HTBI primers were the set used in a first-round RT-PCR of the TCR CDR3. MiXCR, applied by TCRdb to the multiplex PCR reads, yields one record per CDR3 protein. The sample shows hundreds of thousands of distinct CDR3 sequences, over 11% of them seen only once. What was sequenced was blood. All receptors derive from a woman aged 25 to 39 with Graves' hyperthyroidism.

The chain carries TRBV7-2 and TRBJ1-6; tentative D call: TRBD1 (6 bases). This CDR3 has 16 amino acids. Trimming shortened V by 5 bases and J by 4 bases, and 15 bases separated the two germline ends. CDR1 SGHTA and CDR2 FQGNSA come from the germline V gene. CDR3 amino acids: CASSPEGQTYNSPLHF. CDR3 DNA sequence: TGTGCCAGCAGCCCGGAGGGACAAACGTATAATTCACCCCTCCACTTT. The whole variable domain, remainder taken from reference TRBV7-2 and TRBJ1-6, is GAGVSQSPSNKVTEKGKDVELRCDPISGHTALYWYRQSLGQGLEFLIYFQGNSAPDKSGLPSDRFSAERTGGSVSTLTIQRTQQEDSAVYLCASSPEGQTYNSPLHFGNGTRLTVT.

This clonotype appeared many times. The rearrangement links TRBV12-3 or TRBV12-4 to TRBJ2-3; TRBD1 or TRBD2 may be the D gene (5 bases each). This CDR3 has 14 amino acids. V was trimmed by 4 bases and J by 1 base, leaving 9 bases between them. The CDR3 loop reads CASSSWDRTDTQYF. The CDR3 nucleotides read TGTGCCAGCAGTTCCTGGGACCGCACAGATACGCAGTATTTT.

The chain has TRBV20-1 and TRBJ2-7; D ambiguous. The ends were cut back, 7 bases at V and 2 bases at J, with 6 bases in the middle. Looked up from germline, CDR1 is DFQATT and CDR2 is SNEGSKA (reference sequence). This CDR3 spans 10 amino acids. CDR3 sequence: CSVKTYEQYF. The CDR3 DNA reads TGCAGTGTCAAGACCTACGAGCAGTACTTC.

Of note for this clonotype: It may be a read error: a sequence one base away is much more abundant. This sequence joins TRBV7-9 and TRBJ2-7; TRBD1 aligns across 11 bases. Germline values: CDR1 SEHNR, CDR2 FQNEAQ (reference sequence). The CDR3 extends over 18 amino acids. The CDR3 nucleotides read TGTGCCAGCAGCCCTTGGACAGGGGGCGCGGGTAGCTCCTACGAGCAGTGCTTC. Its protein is CASSPWTGGAGSSYEQCF.

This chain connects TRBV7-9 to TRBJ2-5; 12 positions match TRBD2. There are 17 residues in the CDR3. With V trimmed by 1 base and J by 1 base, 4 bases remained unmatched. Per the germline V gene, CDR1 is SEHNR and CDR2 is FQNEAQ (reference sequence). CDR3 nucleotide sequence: TGTGCCAGCAGCTTAGGGGGACTAGCGGGTTTCCAAGAGACCCAGTACTTC. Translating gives CASSLGGLAGFQETQYF.

The chain's CDR3 is CASSLVLRGGKAFF. Written as DNA, the CDR3 is TGTGCCAGCAGCTTAGTTCTGAGAGGGGGCAAAGCTTTCTTT. The J gene is TRBJ1-1, the V gene TRBV11-2; the match to TRBD1 covers 7 bases. J gave up 9 bases and V 1 base, and 8 bases lay outside the gene matches. Germline values: CDR1 SGHAT, CDR2 FQNNGV. The CDR3 spans 14 residues.

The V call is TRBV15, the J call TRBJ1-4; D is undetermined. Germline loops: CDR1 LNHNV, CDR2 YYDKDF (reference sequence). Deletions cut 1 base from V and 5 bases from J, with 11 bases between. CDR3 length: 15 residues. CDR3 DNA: TGTGCCACCAGCAGAGTTGCGGGGTTGAATGAAAAACTGTTTTTT. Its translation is CATSRVAGLNEKLFF.

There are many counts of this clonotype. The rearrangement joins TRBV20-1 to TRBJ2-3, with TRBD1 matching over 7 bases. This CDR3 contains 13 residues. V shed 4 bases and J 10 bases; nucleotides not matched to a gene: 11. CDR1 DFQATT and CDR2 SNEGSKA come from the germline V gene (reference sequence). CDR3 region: CSATPQQGLAQYF. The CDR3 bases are TGCAGTGCTACGCCCCAACAGGGGCTGGCGCAGTATTTT.

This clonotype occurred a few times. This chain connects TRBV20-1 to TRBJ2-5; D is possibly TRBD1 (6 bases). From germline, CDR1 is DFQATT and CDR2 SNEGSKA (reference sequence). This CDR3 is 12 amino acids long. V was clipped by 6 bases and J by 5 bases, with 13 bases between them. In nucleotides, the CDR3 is TGCAGTGCCGTACAGGGCTCCGAGACCCAGTACTTC. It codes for CSAVQGSETQYF.

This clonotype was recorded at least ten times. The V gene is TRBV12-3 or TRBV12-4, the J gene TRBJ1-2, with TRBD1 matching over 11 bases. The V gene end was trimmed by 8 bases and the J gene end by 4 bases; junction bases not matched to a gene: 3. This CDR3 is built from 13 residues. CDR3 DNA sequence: TGTGCCAGCCGGACAGGGGGCACCTATGGCTACACCTTC. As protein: CASRTGGTYGYTF.

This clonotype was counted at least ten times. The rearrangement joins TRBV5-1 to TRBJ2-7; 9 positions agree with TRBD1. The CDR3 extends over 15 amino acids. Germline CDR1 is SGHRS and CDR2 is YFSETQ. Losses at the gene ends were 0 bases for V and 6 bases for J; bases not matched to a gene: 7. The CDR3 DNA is TGCGCCAGCAGCTTGGCCGGGACAGGGTCGGGCGAGCAGTACTTC. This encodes CASSLAGTGSGEQYF.

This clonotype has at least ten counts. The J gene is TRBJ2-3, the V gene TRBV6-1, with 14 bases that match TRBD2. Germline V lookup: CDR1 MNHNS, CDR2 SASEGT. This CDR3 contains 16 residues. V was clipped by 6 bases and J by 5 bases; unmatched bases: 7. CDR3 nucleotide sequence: TGTGCCAGCAGACGGGGACTAGCGGGAGCTTTAGATACGCAGTATTTT. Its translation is CASRRGLAGALDTQYF.

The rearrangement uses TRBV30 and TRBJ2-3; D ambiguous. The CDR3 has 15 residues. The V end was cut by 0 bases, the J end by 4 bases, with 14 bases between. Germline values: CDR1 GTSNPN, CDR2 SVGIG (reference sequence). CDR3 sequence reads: CAWSVLEVSSDTQYF. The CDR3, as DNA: TGTGCCTGGAGTGTACTTGAGGTTAGCTCAGATACGCAGTATTTT.

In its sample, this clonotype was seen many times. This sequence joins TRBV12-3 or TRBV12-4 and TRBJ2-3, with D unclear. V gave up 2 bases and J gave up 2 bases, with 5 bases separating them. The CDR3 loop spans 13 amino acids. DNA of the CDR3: TGTGCCAGCAGTTTATTCAACACAGATACGCAGTATTTT. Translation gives CASSLFNTDTQYF.

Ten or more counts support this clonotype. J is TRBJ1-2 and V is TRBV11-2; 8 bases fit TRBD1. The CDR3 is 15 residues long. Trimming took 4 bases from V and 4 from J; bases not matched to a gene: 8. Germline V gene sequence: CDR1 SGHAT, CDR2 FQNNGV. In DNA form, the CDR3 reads TGTGCCAGCAGCTCCGGGCAGGGGGCGGGCTATGGCTACACCTTC. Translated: CASSSGQGAGYGYTF.

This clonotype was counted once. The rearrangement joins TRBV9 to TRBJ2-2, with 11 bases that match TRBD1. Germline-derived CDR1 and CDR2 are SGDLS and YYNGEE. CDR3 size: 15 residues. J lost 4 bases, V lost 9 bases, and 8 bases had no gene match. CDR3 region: CANRGTGGPTGELFF. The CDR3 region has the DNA TGTGCCAACAGAGGGACAGGGGGACCCACCGGGGAGCTGTTTTTT.

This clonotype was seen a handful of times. In nucleotides, the CDR3 is TGTGCCAGCGGGGCATACATCTTCAATGAGCAGTTCTTC. Its translation is CASGAYIFNEQFF. The V gene is TRBV28, the J gene TRBJ2-1; tentatively, D is TRBD1 (5 bases). This CDR3 has 13 residues. CDR1 is MDHEN and CDR2 is SYDVKM in the germline V gene. The V gene lost 8 bases and the J gene lost 6 bases, with 14 bases spanning the gap.

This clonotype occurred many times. The CDR3 nucleotides read TGTGCCAGCAGTTTAGGATTTCCCAACGAGCAGTACTTC. Encoded protein: CASSLGFPNEQYF. The rearrangement joins TRBV28 to TRBJ2-7; D is uncertain. The germline gives CDR1 MDHEN, CDR2 SYDVKM. This CDR3 has 13 amino acids. V shed 2 bases and J shed 5 bases, with 10 bases lying between them.

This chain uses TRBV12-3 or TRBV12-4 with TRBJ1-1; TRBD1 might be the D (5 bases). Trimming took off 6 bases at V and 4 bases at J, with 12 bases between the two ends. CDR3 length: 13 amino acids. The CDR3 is CASRSEGSTEAFF. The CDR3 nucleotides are TGTGCCAGCAGGAGCGAGGGGAGCACTGAAGCTTTCTTT.

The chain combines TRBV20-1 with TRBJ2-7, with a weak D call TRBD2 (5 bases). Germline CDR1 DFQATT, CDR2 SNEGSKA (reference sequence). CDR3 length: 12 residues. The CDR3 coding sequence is TGCAGTGCCCTAGACGGAGAGGGCGAGCAGTATGTC. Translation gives CSALDGEGEQYV.

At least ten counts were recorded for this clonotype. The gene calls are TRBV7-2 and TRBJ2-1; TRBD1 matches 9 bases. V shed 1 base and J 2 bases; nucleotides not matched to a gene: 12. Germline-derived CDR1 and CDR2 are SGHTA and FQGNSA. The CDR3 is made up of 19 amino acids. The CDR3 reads CASSLDWDRAIGTYNEQFF. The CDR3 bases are TGTGCCAGCAGCTTAGATTGGGACAGGGCAATAGGAACCTACAATGAGCAGTTCTTC.

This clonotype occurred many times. CDR3 DNA: TGTGCCAGCAGTGAAGTGGACCGGGACGGTGAAAACATTCAGTACTTC. This encodes CASSEVDRDGENIQYF. V gene TRBV2 combines with J gene TRBJ2-4; D possibly matches TRBD1 or TRBD2 (5 bases each). V dropped 1 base and J dropped 5 bases, with 15 bases sitting between them. The CDR3 length is 16 residues. CDR1 is SNHLY and CDR2 is FYNNEI in the germline V gene.

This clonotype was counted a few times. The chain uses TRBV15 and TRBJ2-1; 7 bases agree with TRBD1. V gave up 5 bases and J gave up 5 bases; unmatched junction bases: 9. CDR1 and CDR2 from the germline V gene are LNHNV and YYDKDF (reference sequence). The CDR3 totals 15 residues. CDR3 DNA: TGTGCCACCAGCGCGGTCGACAGGGTCCACAATGAGCAGTTCTTC. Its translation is CATSAVDRVHNEQFF.

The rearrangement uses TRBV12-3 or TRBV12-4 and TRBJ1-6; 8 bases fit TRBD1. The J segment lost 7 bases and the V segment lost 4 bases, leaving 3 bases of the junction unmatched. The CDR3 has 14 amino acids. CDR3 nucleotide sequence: TGTGCCAGCAGTTCCCGACAGGGGAATTCACCCCTCCACTTT. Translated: CASSSRQGNSPLHF.

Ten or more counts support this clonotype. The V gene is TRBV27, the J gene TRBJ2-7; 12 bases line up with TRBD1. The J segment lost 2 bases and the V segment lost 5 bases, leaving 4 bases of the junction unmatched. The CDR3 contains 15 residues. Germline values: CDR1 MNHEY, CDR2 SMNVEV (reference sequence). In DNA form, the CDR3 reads TGTGCCAGCAGTCTGGGACAGGGGGCCGCCTACGAGCAGTACTTC. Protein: CASSLGQGAAYEQYF.

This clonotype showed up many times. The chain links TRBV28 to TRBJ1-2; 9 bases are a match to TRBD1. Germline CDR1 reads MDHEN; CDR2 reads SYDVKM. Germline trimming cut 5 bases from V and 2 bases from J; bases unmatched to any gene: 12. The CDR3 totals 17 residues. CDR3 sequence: CASSEGTGRGFNYGYTF. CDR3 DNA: TGTGCCAGCAGTGAGGGGACAGGGAGGGGTTTCAACTATGGCTACACCTTC.